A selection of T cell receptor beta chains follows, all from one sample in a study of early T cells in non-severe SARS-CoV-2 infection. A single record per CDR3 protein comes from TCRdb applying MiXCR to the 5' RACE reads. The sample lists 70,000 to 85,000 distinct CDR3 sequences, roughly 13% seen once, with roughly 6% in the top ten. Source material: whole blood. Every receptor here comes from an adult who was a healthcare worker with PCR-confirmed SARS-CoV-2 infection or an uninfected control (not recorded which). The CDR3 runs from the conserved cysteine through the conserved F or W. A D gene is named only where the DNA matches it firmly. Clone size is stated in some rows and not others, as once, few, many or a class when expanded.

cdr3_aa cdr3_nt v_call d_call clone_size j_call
CASSPIGGRYTF TGCGCCAGCAGCCCCATTGGGGGGCGCTACACCTTC TRBV4-1 NA NA TRBJ1-2
CASSAGLNYGYTF TGCGCCAGCAGTGCGGGGCTGAACTATGGCTACACCTTC TRBV10-1 NA few TRBJ1-2
CASSAGYEQYF TGTGCCAGCAGTGCGGGGTACGAGCAGTACTTC TRBV2 NA few TRBJ2-7
CASSLSADANQPQHF TGTGCCAGCAGTTTATCGGCGGACGCGAATCAGCCCCAGCATTTT TRBV27 NA NA TRBJ1-5
CASSINSGLYNEQFF TGTGCCAGCAGTATCAATAGCGGATTATACAATGAGCAGTTCTTC TRBV6-6 NA NA TRBJ2-1
CASEGETGELFF TGTGCCAGCGAAGGAGAGACCGGGGAGCTGTTTTTT TRBV7-7 NA few TRBJ2-2
CASSPRVLAGELFF TGTGCCAGCAGCCCCAGGGTTTTAGCCGGGGAGCTGTTTTTT TRBV9 NA many TRBJ2-2
CASSLVMQGPPSRALHF TGTGCCAGCAGCTTAGTAATGCAGGGGCCCCCGTCTAGGGCCCTCCACTTT TRBV7-9 NA NA TRBJ1-6
CASTGGGDGANVLTF TGTGCCAGCACAGGGGGGGGCGATGGGGCCAACGTCCTGACTTTC TRBV7-6 NA many TRBJ2-6
CASSLSPQEGYTF TGCGCCAGCAGCTTGTCACCGCAGGAAGGCTACACCTTC TRBV5-1 NA many TRBJ1-2
CASAPTGGTEAFF TGTGCCAGCGCACCGACAGGCGGCACTGAAGCTTTCTTT TRBV21-1 NA NA TRBJ1-1
CASSPRPEGELFF TGTGCCAGCAGCCCCAGGCCGGAAGGGGAGCTGTTTTTT TRBV9 NA NA TRBJ2-2
CASSTASSPNEQFF TGTGCCAGTAGTACTGCGAGTAGTCCCAATGAGCAGTTCTTC TRBV19 NA many TRBJ2-1
CASSYSSREQFF TGTGCCAGCAGTTACTCAAGTAGGGAGCAGTTCTTC TRBV6-2/TRBV6-3 NA NA TRBJ2-1
CASSRYPEGRGPTGELFF TGTGCCAGCAGCCGCTACCCGGAGGGCAGGGGGCCCACCGGGGAGCTGTTTTTT TRBV3-1 TRBD1 NA TRBJ2-2
CASSESFSGRDEQYF TGTGCCAGCAGCGAGTCTTTTAGCGGGAGAGACGAGCAGTACTTC TRBV2 TRBD2 NA TRBJ2-7
CASSQGTGTSGKYNEQFF TGTGCCAGCAGCCAAGGCACCGGGACTAGCGGGAAATACAATGAGCAGTTCTTC TRBV14 TRBD2 few TRBJ2-1
CAIRGTENTEAFF TGTGCCATCAGGGGGACGGAGAACACTGAAGCTTTCTTT TRBV10-3 NA few TRBJ1-1
CASSYSRENTEAFF TGTGCCAGCAGTTACTCGAGGGAGAACACTGAAGCTTTCTTT TRBV6-6 NA NA TRBJ1-1
CASSVATTNTEAFF TGTGCCAGCAGCGTAGCTACCACGAACACTGAAGCTTTCTTT TRBV9 NA NA TRBJ1-1
CASTIPPGQGYSSSYNEQFF TGTGCCAGCACCATCCCCCCGGGACAGGGCTATTCTAGCTCCTACAATGAGCAGTTCTTC TRBV2 TRBD1 many TRBJ2-1
CASSQEGADTQYF TGTGCCAGCAGCCAAGAAGGGGCAGATACGCAGTATTTT TRBV3-1 NA few TRBJ2-3
CATSRSPRDRSYEQYF TGTGCCACCAGCAGGTCTCCCCGGGACAGGTCCTACGAGCAGTACTTC TRBV15 TRBD1 NA TRBJ2-7
CASSGSRRGTSTDTQYF TGTGCCAGCAGCGGCTCACGCCGGGGAACTAGCACAGATACGCAGTATTTT TRBV6-5 NA many TRBJ2-3
CASGIGGASAYNEQFF TGTGCTAGTGGTATAGGAGGAGCCTCCGCCTACAATGAGCAGTTCTTC TRBV12-5 NA few TRBJ2-1
CASSFPNTEAFF TGTGCCAGCAGCTTCCCGAACACTGAAGCTTTCTTT TRBV11-2 NA NA TRBJ1-1
CASSPGELAGLDTQYF TGTGCCAGCAGCCCCGGAGAACTAGCGGGGCTAGATACGCAGTATTTT TRBV3-1 TRBD2 NA TRBJ2-3
CASSLAGRGTGELFF TGTGCCAGCAGCCTGGCCGGGCGAGGCACCGGGGAGCTGTTTTTT TRBV3-1 NA few TRBJ2-2
CASSRMWDISGNTIYF TGTGCCAGCAGCCGGATGTGGGACATCTCTGGAAACACCATATATTTT TRBV3-1 NA NA TRBJ1-3
CASSFLTGYNSPLHF TGTGCCAGCAGTTTTTTGACAGGTTATAATTCACCCCTCCACTTT TRBV6-5 NA NA TRBJ1-6
CASGGGETDTQYF TGTGCCAGCGGGGGGGGAGAGACAGATACGCAGTATTTT TRBV2 TRBD2 NA TRBJ2-3
CASSYQQGAAYNEQFF TGTGCCAGCAGCTATCAGCAGGGGGCGGCCTACAATGAGCAGTTCTTC TRBV13 TRBD1 few TRBJ2-1
CASSWDRGSYNEQFF TGCGCCAGCAGCTGGGACAGGGGATCCTACAATGAGCAGTTCTTC TRBV10-1 TRBD1 many TRBJ2-1
CSAFHQGSNQPQHF TGCAGTGCTTTTCACCAGGGTAGCAATCAGCCCCAGCATTTT TRBV20-1 NA NA TRBJ1-5
CASSPGQANTEAFF TGCGCCAGCAGCCCCGGACAGGCGAACACTGAAGCTTTCTTT TRBV5-1 TRBD1 many TRBJ1-1
CASSFSLVSYEQYF TGTGCCAGCAGCTTTTCTCTAGTCTCCTACGAGCAGTACTTC TRBV7-2 NA few TRBJ2-7
CASSQMTGDRTEAFF TGCGCCAGCAGCCAAATGACAGGTGATAGGACTGAAGCTTTCTTT TRBV4-1 NA NA TRBJ1-1
CASSKVRWQLPATCGQYF TGTGCCAGCAGCAAAGTGAGGTGGCAGTTGCCCGCCACGTGCGGGCAGTACTTC TRBV21-1 NA NA TRBJ2-7